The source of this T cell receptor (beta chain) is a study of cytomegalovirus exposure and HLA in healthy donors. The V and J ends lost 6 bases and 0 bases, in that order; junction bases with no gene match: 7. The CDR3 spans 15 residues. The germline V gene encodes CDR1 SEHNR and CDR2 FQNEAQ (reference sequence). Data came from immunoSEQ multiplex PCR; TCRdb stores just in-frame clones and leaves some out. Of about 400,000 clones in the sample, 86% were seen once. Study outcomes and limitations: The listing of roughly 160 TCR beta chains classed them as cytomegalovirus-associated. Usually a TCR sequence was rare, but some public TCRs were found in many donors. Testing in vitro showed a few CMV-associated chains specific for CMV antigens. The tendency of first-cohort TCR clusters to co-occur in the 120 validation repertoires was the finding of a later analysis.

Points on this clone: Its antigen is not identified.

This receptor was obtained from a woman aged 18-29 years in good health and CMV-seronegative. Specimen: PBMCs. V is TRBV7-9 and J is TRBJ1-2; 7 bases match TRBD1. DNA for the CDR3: TGTGCCAGCAGTTATCCGGGACAGCCTAACTATGGCTACACCTTC. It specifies CASSYPGQPNYGYTF.